The 29 T cell receptor beta chains reported below all come from one sample, sequenced in a study of beta chain features in type 1 diabetes. Since all of the isolated RNA was reverse transcribed, expressed TCRB transcripts were what got sequenced. Produced via immunoSEQ multiplex PCR; TCRdb's table is partial and in-frame only. The data contain under 45,000 clones, roughly 50% of them singletons. Sequencing used stem cell memory CD4+ T cells from blood. Receptors were obtained from a woman under 40 in good health.

The chain links TRBV11-3 to TRBJ2-3, with 8 bases matching TRBD2. The ends lost 5 bases at V and 3 bases at J; junction bases unmatched: 4. The CDR3 covers 14 residues. The germline gives CDR1 SGHNT, CDR2 YENEEA. As DNA, the CDR3 is TGTGCCAGCAGCCCTACTAGCGGTACAGATACGCAGTATTTT. This encodes CASSPTSGTDTQYF. The full variable domain, completed using reference TRBV11-3 and TRBJ2-3, is EAGVVQSPRYKIIEKKQPVAFWCNPISGHNTLYWYLQNLGQGPELLIRYENEEAVDDSQLPKDRFSAERLKGVDSTLKIQPAELGDSAVYLCASSPTSGTDTQYFGPGTRLTVL.

V gene TRBV29-1 combines with J gene TRBJ2-3; 12 nucleotides agree with TRBD1. In germline, CDR1 is SQVTM, CDR2 ANQGSEA. The CDR3 spans 13 residues. After removal of 6 bases from V and 6 bases from J, the junction contained 4 bases not matched to a gene. The CDR3 coding sequence is TGCAGCGTGGGACAGGGGGCTGTGGATACGCAGTATTTT. This gives the protein CSVGQGAVDTQYF.

The chain recombines TRBV2 with TRBJ2-3; D uncertain. From germline, CDR1 is SNHLY and CDR2 FYNNEI. V was pared by 0 bases and J by 0 bases, with 7 bases between. This CDR3 is 15 amino acids long. The CDR3 protein is CASSEALLSTDTQYF. DNA of the CDR3: TGTGCCAGCAGTGAAGCACTTCTTAGCACAGATACGCAGTATTTT.

The CDR3, as DNA: TGTGCCAGTCACCGGAGCAACGAGAATGAAAAACTGTTTTTT. This encodes CASHRSNENEKLFF. This rearrangement joins TRBV5-5 to TRBJ1-4; no clear D. The ends were cut back, 8 bases at V and 5 bases at J, with 16 bases in the middle. CDR3 length: 14 residues. The germline gives CDR1 SGHKS, CDR2 YYEKEE (reference sequence).

The gene calls are TRBV7-9 and TRBJ2-1, with TRBD1 identical over 7 bases. The V and J ends lost 1 base and 4 bases, in that order; junction bases with no gene match: 4. This CDR3 has 15 residues. The germline gives CDR1 SEHNR, CDR2 FQNEAQ (reference sequence). This CDR3 reads CASSLGQGRYNEQFF. As DNA, the CDR3 is TGTGCCAGCAGCTTAGGACAGGGCAGATACAATGAGCAGTTCTTC.

This chain's CDR3 is CSVEPVYRGQDTDTQYF. The CDR3 DNA is TGCAGCGTTGAACCTGTGTACAGGGGGCAAGACACAGATACGCAGTATTTT. The chain has TRBV29-1 and TRBJ2-3, with TRBD1 matching over 9 bases. J lost 2 bases, V lost 2 bases, and 11 bases had no gene match. Looked up from germline, CDR1 is SQVTM and CDR2 is ANQGSEA. CDR3 length: 17 residues.

The V call is TRBV5-5, the J call TRBJ1-4, with unresolved D. Deletions cut 0 bases from V and 7 bases from J, with 13 bases between. The CDR3 length is 15 residues. The germline gives CDR1 SGHKS, CDR2 YYEKEE (reference sequence). In DNA, the CDR3 is TGTGCCAGCAGCTTGGATTGGCAGCGGAGTGAAAAACTGTTTTTT. It translates to CASSLDWQRSEKLFF.

The J gene is TRBJ1-4, the V gene TRBV7-9; no clear D gene. Trimming took off 4 bases at V and 8 bases at J, with 20 bases between the two ends. The germline V gene has CDR1 SEHNR and CDR2 FQNEAQ (reference sequence). The CDR3 covers 16 residues. The CDR3 DNA sequence: TGTGCCAGCAGCTCCTCAAGCGGGAGGGTAGTCGAAAAACTGTTTTTT. It codes for CASSSSSGRVVEKLFF.

The V call is TRBV10-3, the J call TRBJ1-3; no clear D gene. The CDR3 totals 13 residues. Deletions cut 4 bases from V and 1 base from J, with 5 bases between. Germline values: CDR1 ENHRY, CDR2 SYGVKD. CDR3 region: CAISATSGNTIYF. CDR3 DNA: TGTGCCATCAGTGCCACTTCTGGAAACACCATATATTTT.

This clone came up a few times. CDR3 residues: CASSLAGLAETGELFF. The DNA of the CDR3 is TGCGCCAGCAGCTTGGCCGGACTAGCGGAGACCGGGGAGCTGTTTTTT. The chain has TRBV5-1 and TRBJ2-2; 10 nucleotides match TRBD2. V gave up 0 bases and J gave up 5 bases; unmatched junction bases: 4. Germline V gives CDR1 SGHRS, CDR2 YFSETQ. CDR3 length equals 16 residues.

The CDR3 DNA is TGCGCCAGCAGCTTGGCGGGAGGGAGCTCAGATACGCAGTATTTT. Translating it yields CASSLAGGSSDTQYF. The chain links TRBV5-1 to TRBJ2-3; TRBD2 aligns across 8 bases. J gave up 4 bases and V 0 bases, and 4 bases lay outside the gene matches. Per the germline V gene, CDR1 is SGHRS and CDR2 is YFSETQ. This CDR3 comprises 15 residues.

The rearrangement links TRBV7-9 to TRBJ1-2; D may be TRBD1 (5 bases). Germline V gene sequence: CDR1 SEHNR, CDR2 FQNEAQ (reference sequence). The V end was cut by 0 bases, the J end by 8 bases, with 16 bases between. The CDR3 sequence is 15 residues long. The CDR3 here is CASSLADSFGGGYTF. CDR3 coding DNA: TGTGCCAGCAGCTTAGCGGACTCCTTCGGGGGAGGCTACACCTTC. The whole variable domain, filled in from reference TRBV7-9 and TRBJ1-2, reads DTGVSQNPRHKITKRGQNVTFRCDPISEHNRLYWYRQTLGQGPEFLTYFQNEAQLEKSRLLSDRFSAERPKGSFSTLEIQRTEQGDSAMYLCASSLADSFGGGYTFGSGTRLTVV.

This clone was seen a handful of times. V and J are TRBV5-1 and TRBJ2-1; 9 nucleotides line up with TRBD1. V trimming: 3 bases; J trimming: 6 bases; junction bases outside the gene matches: 10. CDR3 size: 16 residues. Germline V gene lookup returns CDR1 SGHRS and CDR2 YFSETQ. The CDR3 bases are TGCGCCAGCAGCTGGCCGAGACAGGGGGTCTCCAATGAGCAGTTCTTC. It encodes CASSWPRQGVSNEQFF.

This clone has only a few counts. V is TRBV4-1 and J is TRBJ2-7; 9 bases agree with TRBD1. V trimming: 6 bases; J trimming: 1 base; junction bases outside the gene matches: 1. Per germline, CDR1 MGHRA and CDR2 YSYEKL. The CDR3 covers 13 residues. The CDR3 protein is CASRGTGSYEQYF. The CDR3 bases are TGCGCCAGCAGAGGGACAGGGTCCTACGAGCAGTACTTC.

CDR3 residues: CASSRQDSYEQYF. CDR3 coding DNA: TGTGCCAGCAGCCGACAGGACTCATACGAGCAGTACTTC. The genes are TRBV6-5 and TRBJ2-7; D is perhaps TRBD1 (6 bases). The CDR3 consists of 13 residues. V shed 6 bases and J shed 4 bases, with 13 bases lying between them. From germline, CDR1 is MNHEY and CDR2 SVGAGI.

The chain has TRBV7-8 and TRBJ2-7; 7 bases map to TRBD1. The germline V gene has CDR1 SGHVS and CDR2 FQNEAQ. The CDR3 has 15 residues. The trim removed 5 bases at V and 0 bases at J, leaving 7 bases unmatched. CDR3 DNA: TGTGCCAGCAGCCCTAGGACAGGAAGCTCCTACGAGCAGTACTTC. Translating gives CASSPRTGSSYEQYF.

This clone was seen more than once but under ten times. The chain is built from TRBV6-6 and TRBJ2-1; 7 bases line up with TRBD2. The junction had 4 bases not matched to a gene; V was cut back by 6 bases and J by 5 bases. CDR3 length: 13 amino acids. Germline V gives CDR1 MNHNY, CDR2 SVGAGI (reference sequence). The CDR3, as DNA: TGTGCCAGCAGACTCGGGACTAACAATGAGCAGTTCTTC. Translation gives CASRLGTNNEQFF.

The rearrangement uses TRBV7-2 and TRBJ2-3, with D unclear. The CDR3 consists of 11 residues. Germline loops: CDR1 SGHTA, CDR2 FQGNSA. With 3 bases removed from V and 5 bases from J, the gap between germline ends came to 3 bases. The CDR3 is CASSFQDTQYF. CDR3 bases: TGTGCCAGCAGCTTCCAAGATACGCAGTATTTT.

The rearrangement links TRBV5-4 to TRBJ2-1; 9 bases line up with TRBD2. The V segment lost 3 bases and the J segment 2 bases; nucleotides outside the gene matches: 9. This CDR3 has 17 amino acids. The germline CDR1 and CDR2 sequences are SGHNT and YYREEE (reference sequence). CDR3 region: CASSSGASGITYNEQFF. As DNA, the CDR3 is TGTGCCAGCAGCTCGGGGGCTAGCGGGATCACCTACAATGAGCAGTTCTTC. The full variable domain, its missing parts supplied by reference TRBV5-4 and TRBJ2-1, is ETGVTQSPTHLIKTRGQQVTLRCSSQSGHNTVSWYQQALGQGPQFIFQYYREEENGRGNFPPRFSGLQFPNYSSELNVNALELDDSALYLCASSSGASGITYNEQFFGPGTRLTVL.

Concerning this clone itself: At one end, the junction sequence differs from germline, possibly due to a read error. This chain uses TRBV7-7 with TRBJ2-5, with a possible D match to TRBD2 (5 bases). The germline V gene has CDR1 SSHAT and CDR2 FNYEAQ (reference sequence). CDR3 length: 14 residues. The CDR3: CASSLSGEGETQYF. CDR3 DNA sequence: TGTGCTAGCAGCTTAAGTGGAGAGGGAGAGACCCAGTACTTC.

The chain links TRBV7-9 to TRBJ1-4; tentative D call: TRBD1 (6 bases). CDR1 SEHNR and CDR2 FQNEAQ come from the germline V gene (reference sequence). V dropped 11 bases and J dropped 0 bases, with 16 bases sitting between them. The length of the CDR3 is 15 residues. In DNA form, the CDR3 reads TGTGCCGGAAATCAGGGGACCGCAACTAATGAAAAACTGTTTTTT. Translation gives CAGNQGTATNEKLFF. Based on the CDR3 plus reference TRBV7-9 and TRBJ1-4, the full variable domain is DTGVSQNPRHKITKRGQNVTFRCDPISEHNRLYWYRQTLGQGPEFLTYFQNEAQLEKSRLLSDRFSAERPKGSFSTLEIQRTEQGDSAMYLCAGNQGTATNEKLFFGSGTQLSVL.

This chain joins TRBV6-4 and TRBJ2-2; D gene unclear. V was clipped by 8 bases and J by 3 bases, with 7 bases between them. The CDR3 length is 12 residues. CDR1 and CDR2 from the germline V gene are MRHNA and SNTAGT. CDR3 in amino acids: CASGRDTGELFF. The CDR3 bases are TGTGCCAGCGGTCGGGACACCGGGGAGCTGTTTTTT.

The chain recombines TRBV7-2 with TRBJ1-1, with D maybe TRBD1 (6 bases). Per the germline V gene, CDR1 is SGHTA and CDR2 is FQGNSA. The CDR3 runs 14 residues. Trimming stripped 5 bases from V and 1 base from J, with 11 bases between. In DNA, the CDR3 is TGTGCCAGCAGCCCGGGACATCGGAACACTGAAGCTTTCTTT. Translating gives CASSPGHRNTEAFF.

A few counts support this clone. This rearrangement joins TRBV5-6 to TRBJ1-4; D uncertain. Between the trimmed V and J ends, which lost 2 bases and 5 bases, there was a span of 13 bases. The CDR3 is made up of 15 amino acids. Germline CDR1 reads SGHDT; CDR2 reads YYEEEE. The CDR3 DNA follows: TGTGCCAGCAGCTTCGGAGGCCTTTGGAATGAAAAACTGTTTTTT. Translating gives CASSFGGLWNEKLFF.

The table lists this clone with a few counts. The chain combines TRBV27 with TRBJ2-1, with 10 bases identical to TRBD2. Germline CDR1 reads MNHEY; CDR2 reads SMNVEV (reference sequence). V trimming: 2 bases; J trimming: 8 bases; junction bases outside the gene matches: 9. This CDR3 has 16 residues. The CDR3 DNA is TGTGCCAGCAGTTTAAGTTTGCTAGCGGGAGTAGATGAGCAGTTCTTC. It is translated as CASSLSLLAGVDEQFF.

V and J are TRBV7-2 and TRBJ2-7, with 8 bases that match TRBD1. Germline V lookup: CDR1 SGHTA, CDR2 FQGNSA. This CDR3 is 15 amino acids long. Germline trimming cut 5 bases from V and 6 bases from J; bases unmatched to any gene: 12. CDR3 amino acids: CASSPPRQGAGEQYF. CDR3 nucleotide sequence: TGTGCCAGCAGCCCCCCGAGGCAGGGGGCTGGCGAGCAGTACTTC.

The J gene is TRBJ2-7, the V gene TRBV16; no definite D call. The V end was cut by 3 bases, the J end by 0 bases, with 6 bases between. The CDR3 runs 13 residues. Germline CDR1 KGHSY, CDR2 FQNENV. The CDR3 nucleotides read TGTGCCAGCAGCCAGCAGGTCTCCTACGAGCAGTACTTC. This sequence encodes CASSQQVSYEQYF.

The J gene is TRBJ2-5, the V gene TRBV7-2; TRBD1 matches at 9 bases. The CDR3 consists of 14 residues. CDR1 and CDR2 (germline): SGHTA, FQGNSA. Trimming cost V 1 base and J 4 bases; bases outside gene matches: 1. The CDR3 region has the DNA TGTGCCAGCAGCTTAGGGGGACAGGGAGAGACCCAGTACTTC. It encodes CASSLGGQGETQYF.

This clone was seen a few times. The chain joins TRBV29-1 to TRBJ2-7; 7 positions agree with TRBD1. J was trimmed by 1 base and V by 6 bases; bases with no gene match: 9. The CDR3 runs to 14 residues. Germline loops: CDR1 SQVTM, CDR2 ANQGSEA. The CDR3 nucleotides read TGCAGCGTCGTTAAGCCGGGACAGTCCTACGAGCAGTACTTC. Translation: CSVVKPGQSYEQYF.